A single sample gave rise to the 17 T cell receptor beta chains below, sequenced in a study of blood T cell repertoires in COVID-19. Produced via immunoSEQ multiplex PCR; TCRdb's table is partial and in-frame only. The data show under 15,000 clones, more than 80% seen once. Input material: peripheral blood. These receptors came from a human donor in a cohort sampled during active COVID-19.

The J gene is TRBJ1-1, the V gene TRBV12-3 or TRBV12-4; D is undetermined. Trimming cost V 6 bases and J 1 base, with 3 bases left between them. This CDR3 region has 11 residues. The CDR3 DNA reads as TGTGCCAGCAGACAGAACACTGAAGCTTTCTTT. It encodes CASRQNTEAFF.

The CDR3 sequence is CASSGPTGSYEQYF. The DNA of the CDR3 is TGTGCCAGCAGCGGGCCAACAGGGTCCTACGAGCAGTACTTC. V gene TRBV9 combines with J gene TRBJ2-7; TRBD1 is a possible D gene (6 bases). CDR3 length equals 14 residues. Trimming stripped 3 bases from V and 1 base from J, with 11 bases between. Germline lookup yields CDR1 SGDLS and CDR2 YYNGEE.

The count of this clone is one. The V and J genes are TRBV28 and TRBJ2-2; D remains unclear. The CDR3 length is 13 residues. V was trimmed by 4 bases and J by 1 base, leaving 4 bases between them. Germline CDR1 and CDR2: MDHEN and SYDVKM. The CDR3 is CASSSLNTGELFF. CDR3 in DNA: TGTGCCAGCAGTTCACTGAACACCGGGGAGCTGTTTTTT.

V and J are TRBV28 and TRBJ2-5; TRBD1 aligns across 9 bases. V lost 6 bases and J lost 1; bases outside the gene matches: 6. The length of the CDR3 is 15 residues. Per the germline V gene, CDR1 is MDHEN and CDR2 is SYDVKM. The CDR3 is CASSYRGRSQETQYF. In DNA, the CDR3 is TGTGCCAGCAGCTACAGGGGGCGCAGCCAAGAGACCCAGTACTTC.

The chain joins TRBV28 to TRBJ1-5; 7 bases align to TRBD1. V trimming: 4 bases; J trimming: 5 bases; junction bases outside the gene matches: 11. CDR3 length equals 16 residues. CDR1 is MDHEN and CDR2 is SYDVKM in the germline V gene. The CDR3 reads CASSSADRFGDQPQHF. CDR3 nucleotides: TGTGCCAGCAGTTCGGCGGACAGGTTCGGGGATCAGCCCCAGCATTTT.

The chain combines TRBV7-9 with TRBJ1-2; D is unresolved. The V gene's germline CDR1 is SEHNR and CDR2 FQNEAQ (reference sequence). This CDR3 is 14 amino acids long. V was pared by 5 bases and J by 5 bases, with 15 bases between. CDR3 DNA sequence: TGTGCCAGCAGCCTCACGGCCAGCGATTATGGCTACACCTTC. Residues: CASSLTASDYGYTF. The full variable domain, with the rest looked up from reference TRBV7-9 and TRBJ1-2, is DTGVSQNPRHKITKRGQNVTFRCDPISEHNRLYWYRQTLGQGPEFLTYFQNEAQLEKSRLLSDRFSAERPKGSFSTLEIQRTEQGDSAMYLCASSLTASDYGYTFGSGTRLTVV.

This clone showed up just a few times. The CDR3 coding sequence is TGTGCCAGCAGGGGCCCGGGGGTGCAGCCCCAGCATTTT. Its protein product is CASRGPGVQPQHF. This chain links TRBV7-9 with TRBJ1-5, with D possibly being TRBD1 (5 bases). This CDR3 contains 13 residues. Germline V gene sequence: CDR1 SEHNR, CDR2 FQNEAQ (reference sequence). V lost 6 bases and J 7 bases, leaving 13 bases between the germline ends.

This clone has a single count. The V call is TRBV7-2, the J call TRBJ1-3; maybe TRBD1 (5 bases). Germline V CDR1 and CDR2: SGHTA, FQGNSA. The CDR3 has 14 residues. V was shortened by 3 bases and J by 4 bases, with 10 bases between the two germline ends. The CDR3 DNA sequence: TGTGCCAGCAGCTTCGGGGGATCGGGAAACACCATATATTTT. This encodes CASSFGGSGNTIYF. Together with reference TRBV7-2 and TRBJ1-3, the CDR3 gives the full variable domain: GAGVSQSPSNKVTEKGKDVELRCDPISGHTALYWYRQSLGQGLEFLIYFQGNSAPDKSGLPSDRFSAERTGGSVSTLTIQRTQQEDSAVYLCASSFGGSGNTIYFGEGSWLTVV.

The V call is TRBV10-2, the J call TRBJ2-6; possible D gene TRBD1, 5 bases. V was trimmed by 4 bases and J by 0 bases, leaving 10 bases between them. Germline V gene sequence: CDR1 WSHSY, CDR2 SAAADI. CDR3 length: 16 amino acids. The CDR3 sequence: CASSGQGRSGANVLTF. Written as DNA, the CDR3 is TGCGCCAGCAGTGGGCAGGGCCGCTCTGGGGCCAACGTCCTGACTTTC.

The chain recombines TRBV30 with TRBJ1-4; D remains ambiguous. This CDR3 is 14 amino acids long. The V and J ends lost 0 bases and 3 bases respectively, with 8 bases between them. CDR1 GTSNPN and CDR2 SVGIG come from the germline V gene (reference sequence). CDR3 region: CAWSVLTANEKLFF. The DNA for the CDR3 is TGTGCCTGGAGTGTACTCACGGCTAATGAAAAACTGTTTTTT. The whole variable domain, filled in from reference TRBV30 and TRBJ1-4, reads SQTIHQWPATLVQPVGSPLSLECTVEGTSNPNLYWYRQAAGRGLQLLFYSVGIGQISSEVPQNLSASRPQDRQFILSSKKLLLSDSGFYLCAWSVLTANEKLFFGSGTQLSVL.

The chain joins TRBV5-1 to TRBJ2-5; D uncertain. V lost 0 bases and J 1 base, leaving 13 bases between the germline ends. CDR3 size: 16 residues. The germline gives CDR1 SGHRS, CDR2 YFSETQ. DNA of the CDR3: TGCGCCAGCAGCTTGGGGGCATTGGCAGGCCAAGAGACCCAGTACTTC. Amino acids: CASSLGALAGQETQYF.

The V call is TRBV5-1, the J call TRBJ2-1, with TRBD2 matching over 10 bases. The CDR3 contains 15 residues. The ends lost 1 base at V and 8 bases at J; junction bases unmatched: 6. CDR1 is SGHRS and CDR2 is YFSETQ in the germline V gene. CDR3 in DNA: TGCGCCAGCAGCTTGCAGCGGGGGGGCCCCTATGAGCAGTTCTTC. Its translation: CASSLQRGGPYEQFF.

This chain connects TRBV29-1 to TRBJ1-1; D perhaps matches TRBD1 (5 bases). This CDR3 is built from 15 residues. Trimming stripped 0 bases from V and 1 base from J, with 12 bases between. Germline V gives CDR1 SQVTM, CDR2 ANQGSEA. CDR3 protein: CSVEDRYRTNTEAFF. The CDR3 region has the DNA TGCAGCGTTGAAGATCGGTACAGGACGAACACTGAAGCTTTCTTT.

This chain uses TRBV18 with TRBJ1-2, with D perhaps matching TRBD1 (6 bases). Trimming took 3 bases from V and 3 from J, leaving 11 bases between them. CDR1 and CDR2 from the germline V gene are KGHSH and LQKENI. This CDR3 has 14 residues. In DNA form, the CDR3 reads TGTGCCAGCTCACCCAGGGGCGGCGACTATGGCTACACCTTC. Translating gives CASSPRGGDYGYTF.

This chain uses TRBV18 with TRBJ2-7, with 9 bases lining up with TRBD1. The CDR3 has 16 residues. Trimming removed 4 bases from V and 6 bases from J; junction bases left unmatched: 13. CDR1 is KGHSH, CDR2 LQKENI, per germline. CDR3: CASSRGPGQGFGEQYF. DNA for the CDR3: TGTGCCAGCTCACGGGGGCCAGGACAGGGGTTTGGCGAGCAGTACTTC. The whole variable domain, filled in from reference TRBV18 and TRBJ2-7, reads NAGVMQNPRHLVRRRGQEARLRCSPMKGHSHVYWYRQLPEEGLKFMVYLQKENIIDESGMPKERFSAEFPKEGPSILRIQQVVRGDSAAYFCASSRGPGQGFGEQYFGPGTRLTVT.

This clone was counted a single time. This chain joins TRBV7-2 and TRBJ2-5; 7 nucleotides match TRBD1. Germline V CDR1 and CDR2: SGHTA, FQGNSA. CDR3 length: 17 residues. V was pared by 5 bases and J by 2 bases, with 14 bases of the junction left unmatched. The CDR3: CASSPGPGQRQQETQYF. The CDR3 DNA reads as TGTGCCAGCAGCCCGGGGCCGGGACAGCGACAGCAAGAGACCCAGTACTTC.

The chain combines TRBV7-2 with TRBJ2-3, with unresolved D. V lost 5 bases, J lost 6 bases, and 6 bases lay in between. This CDR3 has 11 amino acids. The germline V gene encodes CDR1 SGHTA and CDR2 FQGNSA. Here the CDR3 reads CASSTRDTQYF. The CDR3, as DNA: TGTGCCAGCAGCACGCGGGATACGCAGTATTTT.